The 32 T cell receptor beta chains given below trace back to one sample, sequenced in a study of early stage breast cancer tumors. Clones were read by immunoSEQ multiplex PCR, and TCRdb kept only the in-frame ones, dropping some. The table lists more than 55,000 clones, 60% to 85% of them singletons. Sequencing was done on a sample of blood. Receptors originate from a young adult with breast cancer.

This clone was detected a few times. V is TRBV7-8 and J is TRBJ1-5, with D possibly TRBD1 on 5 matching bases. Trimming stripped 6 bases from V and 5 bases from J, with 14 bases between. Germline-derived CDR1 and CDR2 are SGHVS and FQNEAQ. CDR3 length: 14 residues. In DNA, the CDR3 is TGTGCCAGCAGAGTAGACGGGGGGGATCAGCCCCAGCATTTT. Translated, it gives CASRVDGGDQPQHF.

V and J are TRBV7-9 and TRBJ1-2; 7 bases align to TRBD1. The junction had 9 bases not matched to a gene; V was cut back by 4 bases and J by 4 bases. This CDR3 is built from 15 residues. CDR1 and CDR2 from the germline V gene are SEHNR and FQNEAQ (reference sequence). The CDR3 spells CASSWDRQGPYGYTF. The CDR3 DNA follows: TGTGCCAGCAGCTGGGACCGACAGGGCCCCTATGGCTACACCTTC.

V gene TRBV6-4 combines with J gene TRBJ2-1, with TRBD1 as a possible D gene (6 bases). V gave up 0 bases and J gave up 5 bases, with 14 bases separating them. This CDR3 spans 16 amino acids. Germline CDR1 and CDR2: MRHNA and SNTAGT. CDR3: CASSDSVQGSHNEQFF. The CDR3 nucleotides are TGTGCCAGCAGTGACTCGGTACAGGGTAGCCACAATGAGCAGTTCTTC.

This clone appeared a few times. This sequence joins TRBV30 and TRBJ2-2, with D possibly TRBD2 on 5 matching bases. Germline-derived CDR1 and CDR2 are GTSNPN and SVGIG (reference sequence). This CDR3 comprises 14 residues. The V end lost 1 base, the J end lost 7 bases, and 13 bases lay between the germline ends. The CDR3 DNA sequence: TGTGCCTGGAGTGCTCGCCGGGCGGGCGGGGAGCTGTTTTTT. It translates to CAWSARRAGGELFF.

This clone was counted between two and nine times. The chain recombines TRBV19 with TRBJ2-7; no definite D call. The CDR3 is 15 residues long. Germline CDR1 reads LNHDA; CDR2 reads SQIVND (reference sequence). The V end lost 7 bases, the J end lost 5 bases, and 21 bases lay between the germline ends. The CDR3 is CASKTRTSLPHEQYF. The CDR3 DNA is TGTGCCAGTAAGACTCGGACCTCGCTTCCCCACGAGCAGTACTTC.

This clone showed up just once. CDR3 region: CASSIAARGLDTQYF. The CDR3 region has the DNA TGTGCCAGTAGTATAGCGGCCAGGGGGCTGGATACGCAGTATTTT. The chain links TRBV19 to TRBJ2-3; 8 nucleotides line up with TRBD1. Germline CDR1 is LNHDA and CDR2 is SQIVND (reference sequence). With V trimmed by 1 base and J by 6 bases, 6 bases remained unmatched. The CDR3 contains 15 residues. Supplemented by reference TRBV19 and TRBJ2-3, the full variable domain reads DGGITQSPKYLFRKEGQNVTLSCEQNLNHDAMYWYRQDPGQGLRLIYYSQIVNDFQKGDIAEGYSVSREKKESFPLTVTSAQKNPTAFYLCASSIAARGLDTQYFGPGTRLTVL.

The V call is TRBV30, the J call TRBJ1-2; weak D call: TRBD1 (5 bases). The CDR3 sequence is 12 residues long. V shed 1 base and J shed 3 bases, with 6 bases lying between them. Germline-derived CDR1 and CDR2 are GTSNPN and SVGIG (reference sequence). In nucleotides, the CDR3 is TGTGCCTGGAGTGGGGGGGACTATGGCTACACCTTC. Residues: CAWSGGDYGYTF.

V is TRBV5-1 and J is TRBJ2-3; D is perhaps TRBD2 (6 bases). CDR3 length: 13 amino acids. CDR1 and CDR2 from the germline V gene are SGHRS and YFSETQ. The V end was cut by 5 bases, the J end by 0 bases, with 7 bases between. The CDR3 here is CASRSGSTDTQYF. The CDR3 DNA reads TGCGCCAGCAGGAGCGGGAGCACAGATACGCAGTATTTT. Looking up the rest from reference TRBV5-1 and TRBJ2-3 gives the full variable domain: KAGVTQTPRYLIKTRGQQVTLSCSPISGHRSVSWYQQTPGQGLQFLFEYFSETQRNKGNFPGRFSGRQFSNSRSEMNVSTLELGDSALYLCASRSGSTDTQYFGPGTRLTVL.

The CDR3: CASSLTSGRARETQYF. CDR3 in DNA: TGTGCCAGCAGCTTAACTAGCGGGAGGGCCCGGGAGACCCAGTACTTC. The chain couples TRBV5-4 to TRBJ2-5, with 13 bases lining up with TRBD2. The J segment lost 5 bases and the V segment lost 2 bases, leaving 6 bases of the junction unmatched. Germline lookup yields CDR1 SGHNT and CDR2 YYREEE (reference sequence). This CDR3 has 16 amino acids.

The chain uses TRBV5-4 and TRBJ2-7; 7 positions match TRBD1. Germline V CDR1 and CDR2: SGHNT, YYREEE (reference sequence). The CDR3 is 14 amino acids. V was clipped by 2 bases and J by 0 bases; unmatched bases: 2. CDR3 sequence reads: CASSFGDSSYEQYF. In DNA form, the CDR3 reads TGTGCCAGCAGCTTCGGGGACAGCTCCTACGAGCAGTACTTC.

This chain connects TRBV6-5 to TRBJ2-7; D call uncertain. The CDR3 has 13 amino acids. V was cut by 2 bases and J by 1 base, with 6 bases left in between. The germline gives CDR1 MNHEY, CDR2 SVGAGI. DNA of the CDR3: TGTGCCAGCAGTTACGACCCTTCCTACGAGCAGTACTTC. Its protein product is CASSYDPSYEQYF.

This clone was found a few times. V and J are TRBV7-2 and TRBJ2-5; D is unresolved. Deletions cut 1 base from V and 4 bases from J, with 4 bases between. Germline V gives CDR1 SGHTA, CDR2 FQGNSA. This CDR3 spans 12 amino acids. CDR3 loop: CASSLVTETQYF. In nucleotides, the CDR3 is TGTGCCAGCAGCTTAGTAACAGAGACCCAGTACTTC.

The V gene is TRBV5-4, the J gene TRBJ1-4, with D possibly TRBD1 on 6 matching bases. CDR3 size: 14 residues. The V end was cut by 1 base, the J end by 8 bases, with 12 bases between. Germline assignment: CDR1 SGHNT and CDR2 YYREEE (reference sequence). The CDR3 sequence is CASSLFAGAEKLFF. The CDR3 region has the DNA TGTGCCAGCAGCTTGTTTGCAGGGGCAGAAAAACTGTTTTTT.

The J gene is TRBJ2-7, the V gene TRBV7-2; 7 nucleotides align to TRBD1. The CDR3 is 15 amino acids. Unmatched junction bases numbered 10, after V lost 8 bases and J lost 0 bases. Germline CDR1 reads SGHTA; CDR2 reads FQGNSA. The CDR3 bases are TGTGCCAGCGGCAAAGCAGGGGACAGCTCCTACGAGCAGTACTTC. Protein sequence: CASGKAGDSSYEQYF. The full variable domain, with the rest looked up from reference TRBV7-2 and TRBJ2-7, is GAGVSQSPSNKVTEKGKDVELRCDPISGHTALYWYRQSLGQGLEFLIYFQGNSAPDKSGLPSDRFSAERTGGSVSTLTIQRTQQEDSAVYLCASGKAGDSSYEQYFGPGTRLTVT.

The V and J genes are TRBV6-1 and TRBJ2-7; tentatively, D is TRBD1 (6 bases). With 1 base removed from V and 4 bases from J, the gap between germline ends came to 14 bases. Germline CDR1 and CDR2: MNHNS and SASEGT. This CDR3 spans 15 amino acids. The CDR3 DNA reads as TGTGCCAGCAGTGAAGTACAGGGTAGTGGTTACGAGCAGTACTTC. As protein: CASSEVQGSGYEQYF.

Written as DNA, the CDR3 is TGTGCCTGGAGCTTCGGGGGTCCTGTAGATACGCAGTATTTT. It specifies CAWSFGGPVDTQYF. The chain carries TRBV30 and TRBJ2-3, with D perhaps matching TRBD2 (6 bases). The CDR3 length is 14 residues. V lost 3 bases and J 5 bases, leaving 15 bases between the germline ends. CDR1 GTSNPN and CDR2 SVGIG come from the germline V gene (reference sequence).

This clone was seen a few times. The DNA for the CDR3 is TGTGCCAGCAGCCATCCTCGCTGGACAGTAATGGGCGAGCAGTACTTC. This gives the protein CASSHPRWTVMGEQYF. This sequence joins TRBV4-2 and TRBJ2-7, with D possibly TRBD1 on 6 matching bases. The V end was cut by 3 bases, the J end by 6 bases, with 21 bases between. The CDR3 runs to 16 residues. Germline V gene lookup returns CDR1 LGHNA and CDR2 YNFKEQ.

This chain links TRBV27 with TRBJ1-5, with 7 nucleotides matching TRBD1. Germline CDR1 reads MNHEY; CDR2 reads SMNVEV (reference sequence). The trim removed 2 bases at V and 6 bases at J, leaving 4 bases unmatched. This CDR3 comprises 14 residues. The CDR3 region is CASSLQGDGQPQHF. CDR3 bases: TGTGCCAGCAGTTTACAGGGGGACGGTCAGCCCCAGCATTTT.

The CDR3 DNA is TGTGCCAGCAGCGTTAGCGGGGGGGCTACAGATACGCAGTATTTT. Amino acids: CASSVSGGATDTQYF. V gene TRBV9 combines with J gene TRBJ2-3, with 11 bases identical to TRBD2. Looked up from germline, CDR1 is SGDLS and CDR2 is YYNGEE. Trimming removed 2 bases from V and 3 bases from J; junction bases left unmatched: 2. CDR3 length: 15 residues.

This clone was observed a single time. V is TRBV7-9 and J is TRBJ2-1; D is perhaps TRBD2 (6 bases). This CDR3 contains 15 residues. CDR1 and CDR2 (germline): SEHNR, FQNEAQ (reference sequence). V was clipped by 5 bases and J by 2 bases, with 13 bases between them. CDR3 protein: CASSPTSLAYNEQFF. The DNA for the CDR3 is TGTGCCAGCAGCCCGACTAGTTTGGCCTACAATGAGCAGTTCTTC.

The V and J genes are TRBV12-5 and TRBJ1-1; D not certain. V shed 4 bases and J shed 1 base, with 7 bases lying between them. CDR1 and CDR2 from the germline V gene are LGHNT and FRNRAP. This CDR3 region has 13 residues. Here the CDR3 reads CASGSTANTEAFF. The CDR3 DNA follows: TGTGCTAGTGGTTCAACAGCGAACACTGAAGCTTTCTTT.

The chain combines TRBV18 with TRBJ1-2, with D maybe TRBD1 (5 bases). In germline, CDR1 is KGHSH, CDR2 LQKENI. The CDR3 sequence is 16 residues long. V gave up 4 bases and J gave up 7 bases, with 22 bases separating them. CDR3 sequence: CASSHIQDGDGVGYTF. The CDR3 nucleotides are TGTGCCAGCTCACACATACAGGACGGCGACGGGGTTGGCTACACCTTC.

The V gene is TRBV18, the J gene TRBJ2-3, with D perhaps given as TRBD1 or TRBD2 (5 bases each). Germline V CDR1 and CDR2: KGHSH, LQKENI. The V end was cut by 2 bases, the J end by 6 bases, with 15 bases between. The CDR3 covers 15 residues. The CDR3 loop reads CASSPRDLNVDTQYF. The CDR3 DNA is TGTGCCAGCTCACCAAGGGACCTAAACGTGGATACGCAGTATTTT.

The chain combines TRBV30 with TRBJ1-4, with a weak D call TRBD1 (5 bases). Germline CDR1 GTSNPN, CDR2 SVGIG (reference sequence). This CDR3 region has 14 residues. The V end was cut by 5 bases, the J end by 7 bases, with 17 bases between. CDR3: CAWGPGPTGEKLFF. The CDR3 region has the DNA TGTGCCTGGGGCCCGGGGCCTACAGGTGAAAAACTGTTTTTT.

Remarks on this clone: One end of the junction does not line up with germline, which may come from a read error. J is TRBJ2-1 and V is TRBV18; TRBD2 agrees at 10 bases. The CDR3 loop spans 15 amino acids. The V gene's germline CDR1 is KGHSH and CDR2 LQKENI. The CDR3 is CTSSRPSGSQDEQFF. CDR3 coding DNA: TGTACCAGCTCACGGCCTAGCGGGAGTCAGGATGAGCAGTTCTTC. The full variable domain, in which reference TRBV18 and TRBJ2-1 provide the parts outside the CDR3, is NAGVMQNPRHLVRRRGQEARLRCSPMKGHSHVYWYRQLPEEGLKFMVYLQKENIIDESGMPKERFSAEFPKEGPSILRIQQVVRGDSAAYFCTSSRPSGSQDEQFFGPGTRLTVL.

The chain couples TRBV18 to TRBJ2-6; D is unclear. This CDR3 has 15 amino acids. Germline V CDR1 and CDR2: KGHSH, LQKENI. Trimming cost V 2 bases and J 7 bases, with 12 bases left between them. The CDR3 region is CASSPSNINANVLTF. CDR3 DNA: TGTGCCAGCTCACCATCCAACATAAATGCCAACGTCCTGACTTTC.

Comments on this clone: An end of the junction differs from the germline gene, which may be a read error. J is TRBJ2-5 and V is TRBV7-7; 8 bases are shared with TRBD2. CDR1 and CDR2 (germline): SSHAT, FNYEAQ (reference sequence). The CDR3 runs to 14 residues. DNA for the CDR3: TGTGCTAGCACCCAGGGACTAGGTCAAGAGACCCAGTACTTC. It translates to CASTQGLGQETQYF.

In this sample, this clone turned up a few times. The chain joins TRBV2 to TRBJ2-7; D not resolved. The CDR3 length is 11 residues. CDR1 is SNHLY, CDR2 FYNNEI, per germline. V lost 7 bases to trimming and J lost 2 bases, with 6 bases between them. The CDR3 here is CASKTAYEQYF. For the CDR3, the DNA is TGTGCCAGCAAAACAGCCTACGAGCAGTACTTC.

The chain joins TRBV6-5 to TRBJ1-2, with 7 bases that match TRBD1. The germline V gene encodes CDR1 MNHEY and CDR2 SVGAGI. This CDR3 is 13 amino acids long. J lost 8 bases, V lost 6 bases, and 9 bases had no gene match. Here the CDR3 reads CASSYKQGWGYTF. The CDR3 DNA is TGTGCCAGCAGCTACAAACAGGGGTGGGGCTACACCTTC.

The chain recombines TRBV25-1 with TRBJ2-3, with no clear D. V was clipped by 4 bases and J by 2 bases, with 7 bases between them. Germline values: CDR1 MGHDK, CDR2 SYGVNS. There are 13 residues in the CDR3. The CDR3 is CASSGLHTDTQYF. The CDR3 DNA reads TGTGCCAGCAGTGGACTCCACACAGATACGCAGTATTTT.

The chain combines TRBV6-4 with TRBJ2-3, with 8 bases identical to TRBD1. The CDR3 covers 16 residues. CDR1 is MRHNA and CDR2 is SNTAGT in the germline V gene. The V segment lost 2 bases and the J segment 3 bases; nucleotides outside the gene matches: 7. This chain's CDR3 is CASSDVPGQETDTQYF. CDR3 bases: TGTGCCAGCAGTGACGTCCCGGGACAGGAGACAGATACGCAGTATTTT.

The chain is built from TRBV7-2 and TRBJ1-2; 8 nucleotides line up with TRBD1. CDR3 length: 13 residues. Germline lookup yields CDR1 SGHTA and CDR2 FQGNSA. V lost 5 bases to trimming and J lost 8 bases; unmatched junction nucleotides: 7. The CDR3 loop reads CASSLGTGDGYTF. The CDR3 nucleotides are TGTGCCAGCAGCCTCGGGACAGGAGACGGCTACACCTTC.